This entry describes one T cell receptor beta chain. Its antigen is undetermined. These data come from a study of CD8+CD57+ T cells in acquired aplastic anemia. Study-level information: Average DNA yield from sorted CD4+ and CD8+ cells was about 2.9 ug. Overall study results and limits: Found in both controls and patients were around 31 CD8+ CDR3 sequences. Statistical testing detected no significant gap in CD8+ Simpson's diversity between patients and controls.

Trimming removed 1 base at V and 8 bases at J, with 8 bases between. There are 12 residues in the CDR3. Genomic DNA served as template for TCR beta VDJ and CDR3 profiling. TCRdb re-derived calls from the reads in MiXCR, one entry per CDR3 protein. The table lists roughly 420,000 distinct CDR3 sequences, approximately 70% of them singletons. This clonotype originated in a human donor in good health, serving as a control. The V call is TRBV12-3 or TRBV12-4, the J call TRBJ1-1; the D is unclear. Sequencing used sorted CD4+, CD8+, or CD8+CD57+ T cells (not recorded which) from PBMCs. The CDR3 loop reads CASSLVRREAFF. The CDR3 nucleotides are TGTGCCAGCAGTTTAGTACGGCGGGAAGCTTTCTTT.